Listed below are T cell receptor beta chains from one sample, sequenced in a study of blood T cell repertoires in COVID-19. Method: immunoSEQ multiplex PCR; TCRdb's copy keeps in-frame clones and lacks some. The profile shows 120,000 or so clones, roughly 91% of them singletons. The sample comprised peripheral blood. These receptors were collected from a human donor in a cohort sampled during active COVID-19. Each CDR3 is given with its conserved first and last residue. The D gene is left open where the match is weak. Size values are once, few and many counts, or a class for expanded clones, and some rows have none.

v_call	clone_size	j_call	d_call	cdr3_aa	cdr3_nt
TRBV2	-	TRBJ2-7	-	CASNRDSFYEQYF	TGTGCCAGCAATCGGGACTCCTTCTACGAGCAGTACTTC
TRBV6-6	few	TRBJ1-1	TRBD1	CASSSADRRAFF	TGTGCCAGCAGCTCTGCGGACAGGCGAGCTTTCTTT
TRBV4-1	-	TRBJ2-5	TRBD2	CASSQGNVGTSGDHGTQYF	TGCGCCAGCAGCCAAGGAAATGTGGGGACTAGCGGGGATCATGGGACCCAGTACTTC
TRBV7-2	-	TRBJ2-3	TRBD2	CASSKIAGGLTDTQYF	TGTGCCAGCAGTAAAATAGCGGGAGGCCTCACAGATACGCAGTATTTT
TRBV6-1	-	TRBJ1-2	-	CASSGGQDLEYNYGYTF	TGTGCCAGCAGTGGGGGGCAGGATCTCGAGTACAACTATGGCTACACCTTC
TRBV7-2	-	TRBJ1-3	-	CASTRARVSGNTIYF	TGTGCCAGCACACGTGCCCGGGTTTCAGGAAACACCATATATTTT
TRBV4-1	-	TRBJ1-2	-	CASSQDPNRSNYGYTF	TGCGCCAGCAGCCAAGATCCAAACAGGTCTAACTATGGCTACACCTTC
TRBV27	-	TRBJ2-7	TRBD2	CASSFLKSGTSGSSYEQYF	TGTGCCAGCAGTTTTCTTAAATCCGGGACTAGCGGGTCCAGCTACGAGCAGTACTTC
TRBV5-4	-	TRBJ2-7	-	CASSGEAGAFSEQYF	TGTGCCAGCAGCGGTGAGGCAGGGGCCTTCTCCGAGCAGTACTTC
TRBV5-1	once	TRBJ2-3	-	CASSSTQGQGNGRADTQYF	TGCGCCAGCAGCTCGACTCAGGGACAGGGAAACGGGAGGGCAGATACGCAGTATTTT
TRBV27	once	TRBJ2-7	TRBD1	CASSWDSSSYEQYF	TGTGCCAGCAGTTGGGACAGTAGCTCCTACGAGCAGTACTTC
TRBV18	-	TRBJ2-3	TRBD2	CASSPIASGGGTDTQYF	TGTGCCAGCTCACCCATCGCTAGCGGGGGGGGCACAGATACGCAGTATTTT
TRBV28	-	TRBJ2-1	TRBD2	CASSTQREGLREQFF	TGTGCCAGCAGTACCCAGCGGGAGGGCCTTCGTGAGCAGTTCTTC
TRBV6-5	-	TRBJ1-4	-	CASSTSDRGNEKLFF	-
TRBV5-1	-	TRBJ2-5	-	CASSLEPIARQETQYF	TGCGCCAGCAGCTTGGAGCCCATAGCCAGACAAGAGACCCAGTACTTC
TRBV7-2	-	TRBJ1-1	-	CASSYSRGLDTEAFF	TGTGCCAGCAGCTATTCCAGGGGCTTGGACACTGAAGCTTTCTTT
TRBV28	-	TRBJ1-1	TRBD1	CASSQSWTGDTEAFF	TGTGCCAGCAGCCAATCTTGGACAGGGGATACTGAAGCTTTCTTT
TRBV20-1	-	TRBJ2-7	-	CSASISSLAYEQYF	TGCAGTGCTAGTATTAGTAGTTTAGCGTACGAGCAGTACTTC